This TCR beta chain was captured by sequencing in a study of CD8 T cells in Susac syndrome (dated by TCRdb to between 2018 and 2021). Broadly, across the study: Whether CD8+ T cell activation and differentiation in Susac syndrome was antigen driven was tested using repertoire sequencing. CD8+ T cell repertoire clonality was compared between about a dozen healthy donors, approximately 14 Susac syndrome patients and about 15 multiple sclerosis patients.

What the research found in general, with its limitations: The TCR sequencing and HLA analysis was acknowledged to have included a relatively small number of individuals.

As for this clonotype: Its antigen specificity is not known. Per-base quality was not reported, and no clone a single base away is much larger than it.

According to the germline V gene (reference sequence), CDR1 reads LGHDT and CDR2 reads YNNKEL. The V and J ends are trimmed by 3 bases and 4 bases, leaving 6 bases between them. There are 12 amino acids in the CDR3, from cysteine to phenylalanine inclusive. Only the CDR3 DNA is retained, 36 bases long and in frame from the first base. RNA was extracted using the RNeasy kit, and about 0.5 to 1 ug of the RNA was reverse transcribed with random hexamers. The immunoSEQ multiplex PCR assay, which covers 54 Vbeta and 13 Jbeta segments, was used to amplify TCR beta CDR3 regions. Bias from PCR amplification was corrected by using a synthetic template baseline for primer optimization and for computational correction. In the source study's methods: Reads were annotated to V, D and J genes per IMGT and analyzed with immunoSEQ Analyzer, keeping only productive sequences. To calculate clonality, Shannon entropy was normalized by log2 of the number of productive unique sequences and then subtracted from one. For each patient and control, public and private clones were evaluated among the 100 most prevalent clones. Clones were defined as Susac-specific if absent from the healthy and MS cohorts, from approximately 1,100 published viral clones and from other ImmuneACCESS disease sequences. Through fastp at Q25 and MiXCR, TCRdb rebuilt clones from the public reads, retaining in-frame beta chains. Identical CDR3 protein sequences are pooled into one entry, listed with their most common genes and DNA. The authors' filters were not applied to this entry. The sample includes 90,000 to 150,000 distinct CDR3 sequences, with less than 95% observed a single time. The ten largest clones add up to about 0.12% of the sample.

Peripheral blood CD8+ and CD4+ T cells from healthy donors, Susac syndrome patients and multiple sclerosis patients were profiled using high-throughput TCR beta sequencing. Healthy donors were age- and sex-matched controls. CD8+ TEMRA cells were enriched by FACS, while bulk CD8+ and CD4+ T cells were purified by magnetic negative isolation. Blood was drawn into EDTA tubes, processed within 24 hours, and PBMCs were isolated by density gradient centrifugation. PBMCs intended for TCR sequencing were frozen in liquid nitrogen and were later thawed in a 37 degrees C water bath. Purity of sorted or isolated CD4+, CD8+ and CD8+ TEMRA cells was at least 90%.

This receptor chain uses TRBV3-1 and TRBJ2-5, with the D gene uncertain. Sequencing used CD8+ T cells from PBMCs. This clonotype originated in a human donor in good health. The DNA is TGTGCCAGCAGCCACTTCGGAGAGACCCAGTACTTC. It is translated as CASSHFGETQYF.